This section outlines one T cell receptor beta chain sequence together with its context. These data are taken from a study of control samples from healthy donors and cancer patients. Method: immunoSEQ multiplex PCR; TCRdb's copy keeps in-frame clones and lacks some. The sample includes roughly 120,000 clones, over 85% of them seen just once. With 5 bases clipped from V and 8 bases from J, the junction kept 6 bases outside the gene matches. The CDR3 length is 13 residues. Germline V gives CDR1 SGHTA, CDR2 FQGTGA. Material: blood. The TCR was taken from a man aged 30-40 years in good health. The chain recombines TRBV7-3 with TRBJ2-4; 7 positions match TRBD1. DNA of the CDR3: TGTGCCAGCAGCCCAGGGGGTCGGGACATTCAGTACTTC. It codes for CASSPGGRDIQYF. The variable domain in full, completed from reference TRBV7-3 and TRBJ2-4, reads GAGVSQTPSNKVTEKGKYVELRCDPISGHTALYWYRQSLGQGPEFLIYFQGTGAADDSGLPNDRFFAVRPEGSVSTLKIQRTERGDSAVYLCASSPGGRDIQYFGAGTRLSVL.